One sample yielded the 9 T cell receptor beta chains listed below, sequenced in a study of T cells in Graves' hyperthyroidism and ophthalmopathy. The investigators amplified TCR beta CDR3 regions from RNA transcripts. The TCR CDR3 first-round RT-PCR relied on the HTBI primer set. In TCRdb, the multiplex PCR reads were re-called with MiXCR into one record per CDR3 protein. This table holds approximately 600,000 distinct CDR3 sequences, around 21% found once. The sequenced sample was blood. The receptors were sampled from a man aged 25 to 40 with Graves' ophthalmopathy.

This clonotype occurred many times. J is TRBJ2-1 and V is TRBV27, with 10 bases fitting TRBD2. V gave up 7 bases and J gave up 6 bases; unmatched junction bases: 12. The CDR3 length is 16 residues. Germline V gene data show CDR1 as MNHEY and CDR2 as SMNVEV (reference sequence). Here the CDR3 reads CASTSLSGGVGNEQFF. In DNA form, the CDR3 reads TGTGCCAGCACCTCTCTAAGCGGGGGGGTTGGCAATGAGCAGTTCTTC.

The CDR3 is CASSFTTRAYEQYF. The DNA for the CDR3 is TGTGCCAGCAGCTTTACCACGCGGGCCTACGAGCAGTACTTC. The rearrangement uses TRBV7-9 and TRBJ2-7; the D gene is possibly TRBD2 (5 bases). V lost 3 bases and J 2 bases, leaving 11 bases between the germline ends. Germline CDR1 reads SEHNR; CDR2 reads FQNEAQ (reference sequence). The CDR3 is 14 residues long.

This clonotype was observed a few times. A junction boundary mismatches the germline segment, possibly from a read error. V gene TRBV28 combines with J gene TRBJ1-3; D may be TRBD1 (6 bases). Germline V lookup: CDR1 MDHEN, CDR2 SYDVKM. The CDR3 is 15 residues long. The CDR3 region has the DNA TGTGCCAGCTTCAAAGGGGGGCACTCTGAAAACACCATATATTTT. As protein: CASFKGGHSENTIYF.

In its sample, this clonotype was seen many times. The CDR3 DNA reads as TGTGCCAGCAGTTTTCGGCGGAATTCCTACAATGAGCAGTTCTTC. This gives the protein CASSFRRNSYNEQFF. The V call is TRBV28, the J call TRBJ2-1; D remains unclear. V shed 3 bases and J shed 1 base, with 10 bases lying between them. Germline CDR1 reads MDHEN; CDR2 reads SYDVKM. The CDR3 is made up of 15 amino acids.

This clonotype was seen ten or more times. The V gene is TRBV20-1, the J gene TRBJ2-5; perhaps TRBD2 as D (6 bases). CDR1 and CDR2 (germline): DFQATT, SNEGSKA (reference sequence). This CDR3 comprises 16 residues. V lost 1 base and J lost 2, with 17 bases in between. The CDR3 here is CSARGRPGAWQETQYF. The DNA for the CDR3 is TGCAGTGCTAGAGGGCGTCCGGGAGCTTGGCAAGAGACCCAGTACTTC.

This clonotype was picked up a small number of times. J is TRBJ1-1 and V is TRBV20-1; TRBD1 aligns across 11 bases. Germline CDR1 is DFQATT and CDR2 is SNEGSKA (reference sequence). The CDR3 spans 13 residues. The junction had 4 bases not matched to a gene; V was cut back by 6 bases and J by 4 bases. The CDR3 DNA reads TGCAGTGCCGGGACAGGGGGGAGCACTGAAGCTTTCTTT. It encodes CSAGTGGSTEAFF.

A few counts support this clonotype. The chain is built from TRBV20-1 and TRBJ1-2; TRBD1 agrees at 8 bases. This CDR3 comprises 15 residues. Germline V gene lookup returns CDR1 DFQATT and CDR2 SNEGSKA (reference sequence). With V trimmed by 0 bases and J by 6 bases, 9 bases remained unmatched. This chain's CDR3 is CSARDWARGLDGYTF. As DNA, the CDR3 is TGCAGTGCTAGAGATTGGGCCAGGGGGCTGGATGGCTACACCTTC.

To note about this clonotype: It is likely a read error, because the conserved phenylalanine at the end of the CDR3 is missing. The rearrangement joins TRBV6-2 or TRBV6-3 to TRBJ2-2; the match to TRBD2 covers 12 bases. The CDR3 extends over 15 amino acids. Germline V gives CDR1 MNHEY, CDR2 SVGEGT. V was clipped by 8 bases and J by 6 bases; unmatched bases: 7. For the CDR3, the DNA is TGTGCCAGCGCAAGACTAGCGGGAGAGGCCGGGGAGCTGTTTTCT. Its translation is CASARLAGEAGELFS.

This rearrangement joins TRBV20-1 to TRBJ2-7, with TRBD2 identical over 10 bases. The CDR3 sequence is 14 residues long. Germline V gives CDR1 DFQATT, CDR2 SNEGSKA (reference sequence). V was clipped by 6 bases and J by 5 bases; unmatched bases: 10. In DNA form, the CDR3 reads TGCAGTGCCCCCCTAGCGGGAGATCCCCACGAGCAGTACTTC. This translates into CSAPLAGDPHEQYF.